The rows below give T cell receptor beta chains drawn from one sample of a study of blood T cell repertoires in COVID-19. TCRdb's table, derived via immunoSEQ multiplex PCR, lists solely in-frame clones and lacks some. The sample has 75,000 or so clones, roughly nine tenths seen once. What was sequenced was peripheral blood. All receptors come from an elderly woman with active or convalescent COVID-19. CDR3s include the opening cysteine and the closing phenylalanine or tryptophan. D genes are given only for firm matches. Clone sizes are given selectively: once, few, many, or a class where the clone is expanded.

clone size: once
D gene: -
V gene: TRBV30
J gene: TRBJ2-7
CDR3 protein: CAWTTPGLGTGEQYF
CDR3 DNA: TGTGCCTGGACCACCCCGGGACTTGGGACGGGGGAGCAGTACTTC

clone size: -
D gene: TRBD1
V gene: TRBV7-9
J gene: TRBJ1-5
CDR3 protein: CASSLGVGTGVQPQHF
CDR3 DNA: TGTGCCAGCAGCTTAGGGGTGGGGACAGGGGTTCAGCCCCAGCATTTT

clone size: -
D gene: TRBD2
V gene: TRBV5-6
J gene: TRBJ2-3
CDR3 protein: CASSFTSGVEYF
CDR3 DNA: TGTGCCAGCAGCTTCACTAGCGGGGTGGAGTATTTT

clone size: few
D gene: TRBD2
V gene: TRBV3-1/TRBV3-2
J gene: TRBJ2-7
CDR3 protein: CASSPSGGSGSTRQYF
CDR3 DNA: TGTGCCAGCAGCCCCTCGGGGGGTAGCGGTTCCACGAGGCAGTACTTC

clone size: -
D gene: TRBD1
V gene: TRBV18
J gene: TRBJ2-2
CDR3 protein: CASSSTNRGLNTGELFF
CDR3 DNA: TGTGCCAGCTCATCGACGAACAGGGGCCTAAACACCGGGGAGCTGTTTTTT

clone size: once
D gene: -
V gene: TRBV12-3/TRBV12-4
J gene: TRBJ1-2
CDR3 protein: CASSNIHYGYTF
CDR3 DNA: TGTGCCAGCAGTAACATCCACTATGGCTACACCTTC

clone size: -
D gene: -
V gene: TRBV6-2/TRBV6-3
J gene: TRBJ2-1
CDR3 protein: CASSYPRIATYNEQFF
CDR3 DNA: TGTGCCAGCAGTTACCCCCGGATAGCAACCTACAATGAGCAGTTCTTC

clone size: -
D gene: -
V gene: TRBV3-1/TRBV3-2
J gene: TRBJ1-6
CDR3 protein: CASSLFGGNSPLHF
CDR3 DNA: TGTGCCAGCAGCCTATTCGGGGGTAATTCACCCCTCCACTTT

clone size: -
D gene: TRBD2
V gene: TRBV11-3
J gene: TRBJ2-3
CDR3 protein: CASSLGGGTQYF
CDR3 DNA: TGTGCCAGCAGCTTGGGGGGGGGTACGCAGTATTTT

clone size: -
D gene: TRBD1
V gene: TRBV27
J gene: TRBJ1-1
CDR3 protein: CASRPDRGVSNTEAFF
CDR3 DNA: TGTGCCAGCAGACCGGACAGGGGGGTGAGTAACACTGAAGCTTTCTTT

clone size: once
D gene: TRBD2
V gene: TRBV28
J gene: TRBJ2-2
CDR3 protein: CASSSTPRLAYTGELFF
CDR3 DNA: TGTGCCAGCAGTTCGACCCCCAGACTAGCCTACACCGGGGAGCTGTTTTTT

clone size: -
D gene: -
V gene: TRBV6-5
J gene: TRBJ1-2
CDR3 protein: CASSYSGGASNYGYTF
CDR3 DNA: TGTGCCAGCAGTTACAGTGGGGGGGCCTCTAACTATGGCTACACCTTC

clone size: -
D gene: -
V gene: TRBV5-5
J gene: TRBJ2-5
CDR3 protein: CASTYRHNLNQETQYF
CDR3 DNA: TGTGCCAGCACTTATCGACACAACCTTAACCAAGAGACCCAGTACTTC

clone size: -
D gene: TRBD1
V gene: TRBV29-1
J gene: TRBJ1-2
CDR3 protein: CSVEKGQARGYTF
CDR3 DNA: TGCAGCGTTGAGAAGGGACAGGCCCGGGGCTACACCTTC

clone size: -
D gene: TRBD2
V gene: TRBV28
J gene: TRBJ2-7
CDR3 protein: CASSLGGGSYEQYF
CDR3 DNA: TGTGCCAGCAGTTTAGGCGGGGGGAGCTACGAGCAGTACTTC

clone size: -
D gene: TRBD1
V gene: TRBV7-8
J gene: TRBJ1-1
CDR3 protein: CASSTGTGGSPTEAFF
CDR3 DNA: TGTGCCAGCAGCACCGGGACAGGGGGGAGCCCTACTGAAGCTTTCTTT

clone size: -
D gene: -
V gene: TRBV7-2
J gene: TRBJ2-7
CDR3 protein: CASSLWRGYEQYF
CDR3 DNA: TGTGCCAGCAGCTTATGGCGGGGCTACGAGCAGTACTTC

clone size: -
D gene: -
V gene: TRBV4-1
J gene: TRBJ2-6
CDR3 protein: CASSQGGISSGANVLTF
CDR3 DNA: TGCGCCAGCAGCCAAGGGGGCATTAGCTCTGGGGCCAACGTCCTGACTTTC

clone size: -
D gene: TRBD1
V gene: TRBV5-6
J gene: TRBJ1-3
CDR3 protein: CASSFDRASRNTIYF
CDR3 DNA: TGTGCCAGCAGCTTCGACAGGGCCTCTCGGAACACCATATATTTT

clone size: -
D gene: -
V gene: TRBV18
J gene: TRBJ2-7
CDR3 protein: CASSPRAGYEQYF
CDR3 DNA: TGTGCCAGCTCACCACGGGCGGGCTACGAGCAGTACTTC

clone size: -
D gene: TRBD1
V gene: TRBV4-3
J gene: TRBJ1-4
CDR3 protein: CASSLQTGSGEKLFF
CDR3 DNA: TGCGCCAGCAGCCTTCAGACAGGGTCGGGTGAAAAACTGTTTTTT

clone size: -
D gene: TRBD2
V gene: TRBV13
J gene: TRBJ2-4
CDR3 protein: CASSYRTSGGSIQYF
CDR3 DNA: TGTGCCAGCAGCTATCGGACTAGCGGGGGGAGCATTCAGTACTTC

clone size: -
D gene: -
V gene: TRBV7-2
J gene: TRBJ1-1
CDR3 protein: CASSPRSGRMNTEAFF
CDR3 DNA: TGTGCCAGCAGCCCGCGGTCTGGCAGAATGAACACTGAAGCTTTCTTT

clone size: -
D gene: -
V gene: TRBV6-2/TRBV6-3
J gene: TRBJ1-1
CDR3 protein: CASSYSSNTEAFF
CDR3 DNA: TGTGCCAGCAGTTATAGTAGCAACACTGAAGCTTTCTTT

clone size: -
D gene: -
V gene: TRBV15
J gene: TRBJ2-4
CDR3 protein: CATSRDVQVWSLAKNIQYF
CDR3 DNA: TGTGCCACCAGCAGAGATGTCCAGGTTTGGTCACTAGCCAAAAACATTCAGTACTTC

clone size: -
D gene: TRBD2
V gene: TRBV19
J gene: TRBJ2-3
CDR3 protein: CASTRTSGRVDTQYF
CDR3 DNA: TGTGCCAGTACCCGGACTAGCGGGAGGGTAGATACGCAGTATTTT

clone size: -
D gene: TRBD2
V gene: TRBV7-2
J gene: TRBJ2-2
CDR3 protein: CASSFQRGSLGELFF
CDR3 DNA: TGTGCCAGCAGCTTCCAGCGGGGGTCCCTCGGGGAGCTGTTTTTT

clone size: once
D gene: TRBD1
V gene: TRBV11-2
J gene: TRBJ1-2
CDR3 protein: CASAGQGNYGYTF
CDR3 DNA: TGTGCCAGCGCCGGACAGGGGAACTATGGCTACACCTTC

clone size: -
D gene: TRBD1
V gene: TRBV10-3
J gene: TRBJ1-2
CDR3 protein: CAISHGTGEGYGYTF
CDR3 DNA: TGTGCCATCAGCCACGGGACAGGGGAGGGGTATGGCTACACCTTC

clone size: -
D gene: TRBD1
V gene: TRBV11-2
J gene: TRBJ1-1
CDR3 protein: CASSLDGTGGTEAFF
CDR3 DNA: TGTGCCAGCAGCTTAGATGGGACAGGGGGCACTGAAGCTTTCTTT

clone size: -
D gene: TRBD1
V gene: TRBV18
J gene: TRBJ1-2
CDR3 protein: CASSPAGGQGYTF
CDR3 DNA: TGTGCCAGCTCACCCGCGGGGGGACAGGGCTACACCTTC

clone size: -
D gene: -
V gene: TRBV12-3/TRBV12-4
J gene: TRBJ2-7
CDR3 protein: CASSLEHEQYF
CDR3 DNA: TGTGCCAGCAGTTTAGAGCACGAGCAGTACTTC

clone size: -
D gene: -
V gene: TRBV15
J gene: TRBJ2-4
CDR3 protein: CATSGLRSAKNIQYF
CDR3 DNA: TGTGCCACCTCGGGACTTCGTTCGGCCAAAAACATTCAGTACTTC

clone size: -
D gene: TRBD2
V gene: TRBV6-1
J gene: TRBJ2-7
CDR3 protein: CASSGRGLAGSFYEQYF
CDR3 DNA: TGTGCCAGCAGTGGTCGGGGACTAGCGGGAAGTTTTTACGAGCAGTACTTC

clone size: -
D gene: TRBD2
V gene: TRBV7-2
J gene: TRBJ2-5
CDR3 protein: CASSPGRVGQETQYF
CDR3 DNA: TGTGCCAGCAGCCCCGGGAGGGTGGGGCAAGAGACCCAGTACTTC

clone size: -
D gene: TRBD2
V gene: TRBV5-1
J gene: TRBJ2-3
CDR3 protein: CASSPSGSRSDTQYF
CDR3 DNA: TGCGCCAGCAGCCCTAGCGGGAGTAGGTCAGATACGCAGTATTTT

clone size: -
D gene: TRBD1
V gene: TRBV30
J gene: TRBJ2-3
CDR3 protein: CAWSRTGGGPDTQYF
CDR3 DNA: TGTGCCTGGAGTCGGACAGGGGGCGGCCCAGATACGCAGTATTTT

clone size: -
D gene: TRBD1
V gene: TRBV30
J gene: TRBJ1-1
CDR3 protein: CAWNRGPEAFF
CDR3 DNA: TGTGCCTGGAACAGGGGGCCTGAAGCTTTCTTT

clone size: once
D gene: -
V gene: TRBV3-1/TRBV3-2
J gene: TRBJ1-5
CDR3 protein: CASSPSGGNQPQHF
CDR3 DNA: TGTGCCAGCAGCCCCTCCGGAGGGAATCAGCCCCAGCATTTT

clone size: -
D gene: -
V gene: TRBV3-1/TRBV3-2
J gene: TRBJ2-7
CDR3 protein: CASSHLDSEPYEQYF
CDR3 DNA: TGTGCCAGCAGCCACCTAGACAGCGAACCCTACGAGCAGTACTTC

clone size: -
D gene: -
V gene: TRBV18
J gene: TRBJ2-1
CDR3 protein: CASSPLGVRHNEQFF
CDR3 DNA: TGTGCCAGCTCACCGCTCGGGGTGAGGCACAATGAGCAGTTCTTC

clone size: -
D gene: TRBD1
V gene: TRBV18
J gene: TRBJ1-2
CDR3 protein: CASSLGTGNYGYTF
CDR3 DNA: TGTGCCAGCTCTCTCGGGACAGGGAACTATGGCTACACCTTC

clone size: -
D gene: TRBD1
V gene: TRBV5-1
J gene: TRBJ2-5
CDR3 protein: CASRYGTAQETQYF
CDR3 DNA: TGCGCCAGCAGGTACGGGACAGCACAAGAGACCCAGTACTTC

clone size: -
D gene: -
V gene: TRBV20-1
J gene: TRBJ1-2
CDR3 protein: CSASPQGEARGYTF
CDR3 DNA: TGCAGTGCTAGTCCCCAGGGCGAGGCACGGGGCTACACCTTC

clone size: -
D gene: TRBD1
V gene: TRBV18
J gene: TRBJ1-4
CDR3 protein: CASSPATQGGELFF
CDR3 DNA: TGTGCCAGCTCACCTGCGACCCAGGGGGGAGAACTGTTTTTT

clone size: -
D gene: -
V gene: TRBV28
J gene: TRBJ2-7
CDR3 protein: CASNYRYEQYF
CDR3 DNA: TGTGCCAGTAACTACCGCTACGAGCAGTACTTC

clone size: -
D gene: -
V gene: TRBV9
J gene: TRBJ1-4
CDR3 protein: CASSPQSTGTRGEKLFF
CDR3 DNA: TGTGCCAGCAGCCCACAGAGTACCGGCACCAGGGGTGAAAAACTGTTTTTT

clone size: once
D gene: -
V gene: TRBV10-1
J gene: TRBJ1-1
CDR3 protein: CASSLTGSTEAFF
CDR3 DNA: TGCGCCAGCAGTTTGACAGGATCCACTGAAGCTTTCTTT

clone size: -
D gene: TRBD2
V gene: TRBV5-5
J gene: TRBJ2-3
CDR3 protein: CASSFGGRVGDTQYF
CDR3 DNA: TGTGCCAGCAGCTTTGGCGGGAGGGTAGGGGATACGCAGTATTTT

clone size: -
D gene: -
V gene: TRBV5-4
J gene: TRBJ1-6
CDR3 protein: CASSTTREKYSPLHF
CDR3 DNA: TGTGCCAGCAGCACGACTAGGGAGAAATATTCACCCCTCCACTTT

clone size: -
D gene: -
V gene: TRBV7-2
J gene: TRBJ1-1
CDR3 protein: CASSYSTNTEAFF
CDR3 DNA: TGTGCCAGCAGCTACTCAACGAACACTGAAGCTTTCTTT

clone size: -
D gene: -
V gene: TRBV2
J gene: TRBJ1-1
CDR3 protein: CASSPPLTGSTEAFF
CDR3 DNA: TGTGCCAGCAGTCCCCCTCTGACGGGGTCCACTGAAGCTTTCTTT

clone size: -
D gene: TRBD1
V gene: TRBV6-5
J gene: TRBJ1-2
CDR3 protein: CASSYNEGAGYGYTF
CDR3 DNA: TGTGCCAGCAGTTACAACGAGGGGGCGGGCTATGGCTACACCTTC

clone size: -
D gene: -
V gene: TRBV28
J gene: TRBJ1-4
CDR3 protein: CASSGSGGMVGGLFF
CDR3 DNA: TGTGCCAGCAGTGGGAGCGGGGGAATGGTTGGGGGACTGTTTTTT

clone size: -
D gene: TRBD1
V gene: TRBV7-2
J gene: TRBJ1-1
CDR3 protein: CASSLSPGGVTEAFF
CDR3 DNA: TGTGCCAGCAGCTTAAGCCCAGGGGGCGTAACTGAAGCTTTCTTT

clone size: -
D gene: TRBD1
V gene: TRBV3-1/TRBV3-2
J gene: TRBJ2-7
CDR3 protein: CASSQTNRGSAEQYF
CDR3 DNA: TGTGCCAGCAGCCAGACGAACAGGGGGTCCGCCGAGCAGTACTTC

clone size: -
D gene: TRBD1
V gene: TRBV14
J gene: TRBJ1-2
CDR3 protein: CASSPDRVYGYTF
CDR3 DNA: TGTGCCAGCAGCCCCGACAGGGTCTATGGCTACACCTTC